The text below deals with one T cell receptor (beta chain). Its antigen is currently unknown. Germline-derived CDR1 and CDR2 are SGHAT and FQNNGV. CDR3 size: 17 residues. A second PCR of 7 to 11 cycles used a sample-barcoded 5' primer and a J-beta primer mix. TCRdb called the 5' RACE reads again in MiXCR, with one record for every CDR3 protein. The top ten hold about 0.72% of the sample, which has roughly 1 million distinct CDR3 sequences, roughly a quarter seen once. The data belong to a study of blood T cells in healthy people across ages. Study-level points and caveats: Both naive CD4+ cell counts and diversity were greater in long-lived donors than in aged donors.

The same sample was also used in a study of T cells of mothers and their children.

This sequence was found in a girl aged 2-9 years in good health. V gene TRBV11-2 combines with J gene TRBJ2-5, with a weak D call TRBD1 (5 bases). TRBJ2-1 matches the DNA end more closely, so the J call is doubtful. Sequences were obtained from blood. This CDR3 is CASSLGIEARVNNEQFF. CDR3 DNA sequence: TGTGCCAGCAGCTTAGGAATAGAGGCCAGGGTAAACAATGAGCAGTTCTTC.